The T cell receptor beta chain under discussion was sequenced for a study of glioma-infiltrating T cells after dendritic cell vaccination. Measured with immunoSEQ multiplex PCR; TCRdb has only the in-frame clones, and not every one. The table includes roughly 85,000 clones, approximately 81% detected once. This clone was picked up one time. CDR1 LGHNA and CDR2 YNFKEQ come from the germline V gene. V dropped 0 bases and J dropped 3; count of bases not matched to a gene: 5. This CDR3 has 16 amino acids. Time point specified: after dendritic cell vaccination, including at tumor progression/relapse. The sequencing here drew on blood, taken after dendritic cell vaccination. The sequence was obtained from a human donor with glioblastoma. This rearrangement joins TRBV4-2 to TRBJ1-2; TRBD1 aligns across 9 bases. CDR3 loop: CASSQEGTGNDYGYTF. The CDR3 DNA reads as TGTGCCAGCAGCCAAGAGGGGACAGGGAATGACTATGGCTACACCTTC.